The sequence of this T cell receptor beta chain was determined in a study of T cell repertoires in cytomegalovirus infection. About the research overall: CMV epitopes that were recently identified and HLA-C-restricted were used alongside well-studied HLA-B-restricted ones. Public TCR beta signature analysis indicated the presence of both CMV infection and matching HLA type.

V lost 5 bases, J lost 5 bases, and 6 bases stayed unmatched. CDR1 is SGHRS, CDR2 YFSETQ, per germline. This CDR3 has 13 amino acids. This clonotype is a singleton in its sample. Its cognate antigen is unknown. Overall study findings and caveats: In two of eight donors, the top clonotype was HLA-C-restricted CMV-specific. Public TCR beta family frequency separated CMV-and-HLA carriers, including in an independent cohort.

One entry per CDR3 protein results from TCRdb running MiXCR on the reads. This repertoire shows hundreds of thousands of distinct CDR3 sequences, 29% found once; its top ten account for around 18%. V is TRBV5-1 and J is TRBJ1-1, with 7 positions matching TRBD1. The sample consisted of cultured PBMCs, taken from culture after CMV antigen stimulation. This sequence was found in a human donor in good health (CMV status not recorded). Some clones in this sample may be carry-over from other donors' samples. The DNA for the CDR3 is TGCGCCAGCAGTTATCAGGGGGAAACTGAAGCTTTCTTT. Translation: CASSYQGETEAFF.